This TCR beta chain was retrieved from a study of CD8+ T cells in alopecia areata. Extraction of RNA preceded its reverse transcription into cDNA, which served as the sequencing template. The data were produced by immunoSEQ multiplex PCR, yet TCRdb's version contains in-frame clones alone and is incomplete. The sample lists about 210,000 clones; approximately 45% were seen once. Treatment noted: oral pan-JAK inhibitor, 5-10 mg twice daily. Germline V gene sequence: CDR1 LGHNT, CDR2 FRNRAP. V lost 2 bases and J 2 bases, leaving 22 bases between the germline ends. The CDR3 contains 19 residues. General observations from the study: The treated group had a single nonresponder, limiting CD8+ expansion-response conclusions. Clonality exceeded that of normal scalp in lesional scalp, most notably in alopecia totalis/universalis.

This clone was observed a few times. Its antigen is undetermined. The source material was CD4+ T cells sorted from blood, sampled at approximately week 36, from a patient treated with tofacitinib. The chain is built from TRBV12-5 and TRBJ2-1; D not certain. The source is a human donor with alopecia areata. DNA of the CDR3: TGTGCTAGTGGTTTGCTCCGCGCAAGTGGAAAAAGTGCCTACAATGAGCAGTTCTTC. Its protein is CASGLLRASGKSAYNEQFF.